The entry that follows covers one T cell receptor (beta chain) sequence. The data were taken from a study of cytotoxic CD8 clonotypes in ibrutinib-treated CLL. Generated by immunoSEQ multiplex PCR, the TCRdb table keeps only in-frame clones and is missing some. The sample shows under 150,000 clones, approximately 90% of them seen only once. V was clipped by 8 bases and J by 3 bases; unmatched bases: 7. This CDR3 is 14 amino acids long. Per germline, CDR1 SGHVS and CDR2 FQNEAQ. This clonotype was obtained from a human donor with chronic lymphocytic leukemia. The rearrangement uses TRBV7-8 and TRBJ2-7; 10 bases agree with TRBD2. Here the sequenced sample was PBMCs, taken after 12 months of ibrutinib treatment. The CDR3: CASRLAGEFYEQYF. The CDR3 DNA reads TGTGCCAGCCGCCTAGCGGGGGAGTTCTACGAGCAGTACTTC.